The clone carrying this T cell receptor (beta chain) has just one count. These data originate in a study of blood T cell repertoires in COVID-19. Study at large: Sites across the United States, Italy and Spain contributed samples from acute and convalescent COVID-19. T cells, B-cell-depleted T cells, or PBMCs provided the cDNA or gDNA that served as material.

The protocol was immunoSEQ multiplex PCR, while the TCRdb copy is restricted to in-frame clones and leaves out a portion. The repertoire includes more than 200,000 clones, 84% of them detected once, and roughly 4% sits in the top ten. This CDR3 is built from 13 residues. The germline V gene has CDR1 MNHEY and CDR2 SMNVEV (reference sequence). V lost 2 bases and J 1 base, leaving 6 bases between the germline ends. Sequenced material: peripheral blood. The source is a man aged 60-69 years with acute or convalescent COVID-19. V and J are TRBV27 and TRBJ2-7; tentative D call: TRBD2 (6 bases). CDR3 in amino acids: CASSLAGSYEQYF. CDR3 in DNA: TGTGCCAGCAGTTTAGCGGGATCCTACGAGCAGTACTTC.